This TCR beta chain was obtained from a study of response to subunit inactivated influenza vaccine (dated by TCRdb to between 2018 and 2020). Looking at the study overall: The study used deep quantitative T cell receptor repertoire profiling to track responses to a trivalent subunit inactivated influenza vaccine.

V is reduced by 4 bases and J by 6 bases, leaving a spacing of 15 bases between them. CDR1 and CDR2 are drawn from the germline V gene: LGHNA, YSLEER. From cysteine to phenylalanine, the CDR3 is 14 amino acids long. Of the read, only the CDR3 DNA is kept; its 42 bases are in frame from base 1. Study-level results and caveats: According to the authors, only a limited number of new T cells may be recruited by each seasonal influenza vaccination.

Library method: RT-PCR. These reads were obtained on an Illumina HiSeq 2500. Using fastp at Q25 and MiXCR, TCRdb reprocessed the public reads and kept productive beta chains. Rows are unified per CDR3 protein, each entry keeping the most common DNA and genes. In this sample the table shows roughly 700,000 distinct CDR3 sequences, about 15% of which occur a single time. 9.5% to 13% of the sample belongs to the ten largest clones. Remarks on this clonotype: No cognate antigen has been identified for it. Per-base qualities were not stored, and no clone one base away is much larger.

Specimen: PBMCs from blood, collected roughly 13 days after vaccination. The clonotype comes from a man between 45 and 60 years old who received an inactivated influenza vaccine. Donor details come from another sample of the same person, matched by shared clones. This chain joins TRBV4-3 to TRBJ1-1; the D gene lacks a confident call. The encoded CDR3 is CASSPTKGKAEAFF. The bases are TGCGCCAGCAGCCCTACGAAGGGTAAGGCTGAAGCTTTCTTT.